Listed here are 25 T cell receptor beta chains from one sample, sequenced in a study of human T cells and chemical hapten exposure. Via MiXCR, TCRdb re-called the RACE reads, giving one row per CDR3 protein. The data contain 150,000 to 200,000 distinct CDR3 sequences, 25% to 30% of them singletons. The time point was: patch test 3, about 24 weeks after DPC sensitization. Documented treatment: therapeutic diphenylcyclopropenone sensitization with weekly scalp DPC. This specimen was whole blood, taken in connection with sensitization to the hapten diphenylcyclopropenone (DPC). These receptors all come from a woman between 18 and 29 years old with alopecia areata. Some clones in this sample may be carry-over from other donors' samples.

The chain carries TRBV12-3 or TRBV12-4 and TRBJ2-3; 9 bases match TRBD1. V lost 5 bases, J lost 2 bases, and 8 bases stayed unmatched. The CDR3 has 16 residues. DNA for the CDR3: TGTGCCAGCAGTCTCGGGACAGGGTATGACACAGATACGCAGTATTTT. Protein: CASSLGTGYDTDTQYF.

This clonotype was seen repeatedly, ten times or more. V usage is TRBV29-1 and J usage is TRBJ2-7; D unclear. The CDR3 consists of 14 residues. The germline V and J ends were trimmed by 6 bases and 6 bases, with 21 bases remaining between them. Germline V gives CDR1 SQVTM, CDR2 ANQGSEA. CDR3 loop: CSVRLGLSSPEQYF. The DNA of the CDR3 is TGCAGCGTCCGCCTCGGTCTAAGTAGCCCCGAGCAGTACTTC.

This clonotype was seen more than once but under ten times. The chain uses TRBV20-1 and TRBJ2-2; 10 nucleotides match TRBD2. Germline CDR1 reads DFQATT; CDR2 reads SNEGSKA (reference sequence). V dropped 3 bases and J dropped 6; count of bases not matched to a gene: 4. CDR3 size: 14 residues. Here the CDR3 DNA reads TGCAGTGCTAGGAAGCGGGAGGGGTCCGGGGAGCTGTTTTTT. It codes for CSARKREGSGELFF.

In this sample, this clonotype turned up a few times. DNA for the CDR3: TGCGCCAGCAGCCCTTCGGTGACCTACGAGCAGTACTTC. Translating gives CASSPSVTYEQYF. The V call is TRBV5-1, the J call TRBJ2-7; D call uncertain. Trimming pared 4 bases from V and 2 bases from J, leaving 10 bases between. The CDR3 contains 13 residues. Germline CDR1 reads SGHRS; CDR2 reads YFSETQ.

This clonotype was picked up a small number of times. This chain joins TRBV12-3 or TRBV12-4 and TRBJ2-3; D perhaps matches TRBD2 (5 bases). Trimming shortened V by 3 bases and J by 0 bases, and 10 bases separated the two germline ends. The CDR3 loop spans 15 amino acids. DNA of the CDR3: TGTGCCAGCAGTTTGCAGCGGAAAAGCACAGATACGCAGTATTTT. It codes for CASSLQRKSTDTQYF.

V and J are TRBV21-1 and TRBJ1-3; the tabulated D call, TRBD1, remains unverified against the DNA. TRBV21-1 is marked as a pseudogene. The CDR3 has 16 residues. CDR3 residues: CATTKGETGSVNTIYF. Written as DNA, the CDR3 is TGTGCCACCACCAAAGGGGAGACAGGGAGCGTAAACACCATATATTTT.

The genes are TRBV4-2 and TRBJ2-6; D call uncertain. Germline V gives CDR1 LGHNA, CDR2 YNFKEQ. V shed 4 bases and J shed 4 bases, with 14 bases lying between them. This CDR3 is built from 16 residues. The CDR3 DNA follows: TGTGCCAGCAGCCGGCACCCTTACGACGGGGCCAACGTCCTGACTTTC. Its translation is CASSRHPYDGANVLTF.

The chain uses TRBV7-2 and TRBJ2-1; D perhaps matches TRBD2 (6 bases). Germline-derived CDR1 and CDR2 are SGHTA and FQGNSA. Trimming took 0 bases from V and 15 from J, leaving 15 bases between them. The CDR3 is 13 residues long. CDR3 in DNA: TGTGCCAGCAGCTTAGCGACGACTAGTCTGCTGTTCTTC. Protein product: CASSLATTSLLFF.

V usage is TRBV6-5 and J usage is TRBJ1-3; D not certain. The CDR3 is made up of 13 amino acids. In germline, CDR1 is MNHEY, CDR2 SVGAGI. Trimming removed 8 bases from V and 4 bases from J, with 12 bases in between. This CDR3 reads CASCTPQGNTIYF. The CDR3 DNA reads as TGTGCCAGCTGCACCCCCCAAGGAAACACCATATATTTT.

Ten or more counts support this clonotype. The CDR3 nucleotides read TGTGCCAGCAGTGAACAGGGTTATACCTACGAGCAGTACTTC. This sequence encodes CASSEQGYTYEQYF. The chain uses TRBV6-5 and TRBJ2-7; D is possibly TRBD1 (6 bases). V was shortened by 5 bases and J by 2 bases, with 13 bases between the two germline ends. From germline, CDR1 is MNHEY and CDR2 SVGAGI. The CDR3 is made up of 14 amino acids.

The CDR3 loop reads CASSHTRDTYNEQFF. The CDR3 DNA follows: TGCGCCAGCAGCCATACCCGGGACACTTACAATGAGCAGTTCTTC. The J gene is TRBJ2-1, the V gene TRBV4-1; the D gene is possibly TRBD1 (6 bases). This CDR3 is built from 15 residues. Germline V lookup: CDR1 MGHRA, CDR2 YSYEKL. Trimming took off 3 bases at V and 4 bases at J, with 13 bases between the two ends.

This clonotype showed up many times. The CDR3 sequence: CASSPQFSWSGAREQFF. CDR3 DNA: TGTGCCAGCAGCCCCCAATTTAGCTGGTCGGGGGCTCGTGAGCAGTTCTTC. The chain links TRBV11-2 to TRBJ2-1; D could derive from TRBD1 or TRBD2 (6 bases each). Trimming left V 5 bases short and J 9 bases short, with 26 bases between. The V gene's germline CDR1 is SGHAT and CDR2 FQNNGV. This CDR3 contains 17 residues.

This chain joins TRBV10-3 and TRBJ2-5; 7 bases line up with TRBD1. The CDR3 sequence is 14 residues long. V lost 3 bases and J lost 5; bases outside the gene matches: 6. Germline V gene data show CDR1 as ENHRY and CDR2 as SYGVKD. CDR3: CAISELDRQETQYF. CDR3 bases: TGTGCCATCAGTGAATTGGACAGGCAGGAGACCCAGTACTTC.

The V call is TRBV19, the J call TRBJ1-2; no definite D call. This CDR3 region has 15 residues. Germline CDR1 reads LNHDA; CDR2 reads SQIVND (reference sequence). V was shortened by 3 bases and J by 2 bases, with 13 bases between the two germline ends. CDR3 sequence reads: CASSIPQLLNYGYTF. CDR3 nucleotide sequence: TGTGCCAGTAGTATCCCGCAGCTTCTGAACTATGGCTACACCTTC.

The chain has TRBV29-1 and TRBJ2-1; D unresolved. This CDR3 spans 14 amino acids. V dropped 5 bases and J dropped 12 bases, with 23 bases sitting between them. Germline V gene data show CDR1 as SQVTM and CDR2 as ANQGSEA. The CDR3 spells CSVRDPVRGPAQFF. CDR3 sequence (DNA): TGCAGCGTTCGTGACCCGGTTAGAGGTCCCGCGCAGTTCTTC.

This clonotype was counted ten times or more. V and J are TRBV14 and TRBJ2-3; D might be TRBD2 (5 bases). This CDR3 is built from 14 residues. Trimming took 4 bases from V and 6 from J, leaving 14 bases between them. The germline CDR1 and CDR2 sequences are SGHDN and FVKESK. The CDR3 loop reads CASSPWTLKDTQYF. The CDR3 nucleotides are TGTGCCAGCAGCCCTTGGACTCTCAAGGATACGCAGTATTTT. Variable domain in full (rest from reference TRBV14 and TRBJ2-3): EAGVTQFPSHSVIEKGQTVTLRCDPISGHDNLYWYRRVMGKEIKFLLHFVKESKQDESGMPNNRFLAERTGGTYSTLKVQPAELEDSGVYFCASSPWTLKDTQYFGPGTRLTVL.

This chain uses TRBV9 with TRBJ1-2; weak D call: TRBD1 (6 bases). The CDR3 totals 15 residues. CDR1 is SGDLS and CDR2 is YYNGEE in the germline V gene. V was pared by 4 bases and J by 2 bases, with 15 bases between. The CDR3 here is CASSPQGHLNYGYTF. The CDR3 DNA follows: TGTGCCAGCAGCCCGCAGGGACATCTCAACTATGGCTACACCTTC.

The rearrangement uses TRBV12-5 and TRBJ2-6, with D uncertain. From germline, CDR1 is LGHNT and CDR2 FRNRAP. The CDR3 consists of 15 residues. Trimming cost V 2 bases and J 0 bases, with 5 bases left between them. Here the CDR3 reads CASGLSGSGANVLTF. The CDR3 coding sequence is TGTGCTAGTGGTTTGTCGGGCTCTGGGGCCAACGTCCTGACTTTC.

This clonotype was recorded a few times. The chain has TRBV29-1 and TRBJ1-5; possible D gene TRBD1, 6 bases. V lost 6 bases and J lost 2, with 11 bases in between. CDR1 and CDR2 from the germline V gene are SQVTM and ANQGSEA. The CDR3 contains 13 residues. The CDR3 bases are TGCAGCGTCCTGACAGGCGGCAATCAGCCCCAGCATTTT. Translating it yields CSVLTGGNQPQHF.

The chain is built from TRBV4-2 and TRBJ1-3; D may be TRBD1 (5 bases). V shed 4 bases and J shed 4 bases, with 11 bases lying between them. The length of the CDR3 is 14 residues. Germline-derived CDR1 and CDR2 are LGHNA and YNFKEQ. CDR3 residues: CASSRPGPGNTIYF. The CDR3 DNA follows: TGTGCCAGCAGCCGTCCGGGACCCGGAAACACCATATATTTT.

The V gene is TRBV20-1, the J gene TRBJ2-1; D may be TRBD2 (7 bases). CDR1 and CDR2 (germline): DFQATT, SNEGSKA (reference sequence). The CDR3 spans 16 residues. V lost 1 base and J 1 base, leaving 14 bases between the germline ends. The CDR3 protein is CSARAGGASSYNEQFF. The CDR3 DNA follows: TGCAGTGCTAGAGCGGGGGGCGCTTCTTCCTACAATGAGCAGTTCTTC.

The chain recombines TRBV27 with TRBJ2-2; D gene uncertain. This CDR3 is built from 13 residues. Germline V lookup: CDR1 MNHEY, CDR2 SMNVEV (reference sequence). Trimming shortened V by 5 bases and J by 6 bases, and 10 bases separated the two germline ends. The CDR3, as DNA: TGTGCCAGCAGTCCTACTATGGCCGGGGAGCTGTTTTTT. This encodes CASSPTMAGELFF.

This clonotype was counted only a few times. The genes are TRBV7-6 and TRBJ1-2; the D gene is possibly TRBD1 (5 bases). Germline lookup yields CDR1 SGHVS and CDR2 FNYEAQ. CDR3 length equals 17 residues. V gave up 2 bases and J gave up 0 bases, with 16 bases separating them. This CDR3 is CASSLRAGTGANYGYTF. The CDR3 region has the DNA TGTGCCAGCAGCTTACGGGCCGGGACGGGAGCTAACTATGGCTACACCTTC.

This clonotype appeared a few times. The chain joins TRBV7-9 to TRBJ1-5; D gene uncertain. The CDR3 loop spans 13 amino acids. CDR1 and CDR2 (germline): SEHNR, FQNEAQ (reference sequence). Trimming stripped 4 bases from V and 2 bases from J, with 6 bases between. The CDR3 loop reads CASSSRGNQPQHF. The CDR3 DNA reads TGTGCCAGCAGCTCTCGTGGCAATCAGCCCCAGCATTTT.

The V and J genes are TRBV3-1 and TRBJ2-7, with TRBD1 as a possible D gene (5 bases). Trimming took 0 bases from V and 0 from J, leaving 12 bases between them. The CDR3 runs to 16 residues. The germline CDR1 and CDR2 sequences are LGHDT and YNNKEL (reference sequence). CDR3 DNA: TGTGCCAGCAGCCAAGATCTAAGGGGAAGCTCCTACGAGCAGTACTTC. Protein: CASSQDLRGSSYEQYF.